Shown below are 2 T cell receptor beta chains from a single sample sequenced in a study of T-cell memory formation after mild COVID-19. MiXCR, applied by TCRdb to the 5' RACE reads, yields one record per CDR3 protein. The sample carries some 120,000 distinct CDR3 sequences, around 6.3% recorded once. Sequenced input: PBMCs or a T cell subset sorted from them (not recorded which). The origin of the receptors is an adult woman who had mild COVID-19 (a few samples of this study predate the infection). Cell type and time point are not known.

The chain joins TRBV2 to TRBJ1-4; possible D gene TRBD1, 5 bases. Looked up from germline, CDR1 is SNHLY and CDR2 is FYNNEI. This CDR3 is 13 amino acids long. The V end was cut by 5 bases, the J end by 8 bases, with 12 bases between. CDR3 DNA: TGTGCCAGCAGTTACAGGTGGGGGGAAAAACTGTTTTTT. As protein: CASSYRWGEKLFF.

At least ten counts were recorded for this clonotype. The chain combines TRBV20-1 with TRBJ1-6; D possibly corresponds to TRBD1 (6 bases). The CDR3 has 13 residues. V was shortened by 0 bases and J by 8 bases, with 8 bases between the two germline ends. Germline CDR1 reads DFQATT; CDR2 reads SNEGSKA (reference sequence). CDR3 in amino acids: CSARDRGYSPLHF. CDR3 nucleotides: TGCAGTGCTAGAGACAGGGGATATTCACCCCTCCACTTT.